One and the same sample provided the 4 T cell receptor beta chains below, sequenced in a study of T cells in Graves' hyperthyroidism and ophthalmopathy. TCR beta CDR3 regions were amplified from RNA. The HTBI primer set drove a first-round RT-PCR of the TCR CDR3. Each CDR3 protein gets one entry after TCRdb re-called the multiplex PCR reads with MiXCR. The sample contains hundreds of thousands of distinct CDR3 sequences, approximately 36% of which appear only once. The sequencing sample was made of blood. These receptors were taken from a woman in her thirties or forties with Graves' hyperthyroidism.

This clonotype appeared many times. The chain uses TRBV5-5 and TRBJ1-5; no clear D. This CDR3 has 14 amino acids. V lost 4 bases to trimming and J lost 2 bases, with 10 bases between them. CDR1 and CDR2 from the germline V gene are SGHKS and YYEKEE (reference sequence). The CDR3 DNA reads as TGTGCCAGCAGCCCACGTACAGGCAATCAGCCCCAGCATTTT. As protein: CASSPRTGNQPQHF.

This clonotype appeared a single time. A much larger clonotype is one base distant, so this may be a read error. The gene calls are TRBV20-1 and TRBJ2-7, with D uncertain. This CDR3 comprises 14 residues. The germline V gene encodes CDR1 DFQATT and CDR2 SNEGSKA (reference sequence). V gave up 3 bases and J gave up 4 bases, with 16 bases separating them. The CDR3 coding sequence is TGCAGTGCTAGGGTGGCGCTTGCAGGTTACGAGCAGTACTTC. Translation: CSARVALAGYEQYF.

This clonotype was detected many times. J is TRBJ1-6 and V is TRBV6-5, with D tentatively TRBD1 (5 bases). The germline V gene has CDR1 MNHEY and CDR2 SVGAGI. The CDR3 consists of 12 residues. V dropped 2 bases and J dropped 18 bases, with 14 bases sitting between them. The CDR3 coding sequence is TGTGCCAGCAGTTACGATGGGACTTCGAACCACTTT. It is translated as CASSYDGTSNHF.

This chain joins TRBV7-9 and TRBJ2-7, with 7 bases aligning to TRBD2. The CDR3 contains 15 residues. J was trimmed by 4 bases and V by 5 bases; bases with no gene match: 11. Germline lookup yields CDR1 SEHNR and CDR2 FQNEAQ (reference sequence). In nucleotides, the CDR3 is TGTGCCAGCAGCCCCGGCGCTAGCGGATTGTACGAGCAGTACTTC. Its translation: CASSPGASGLYEQYF.